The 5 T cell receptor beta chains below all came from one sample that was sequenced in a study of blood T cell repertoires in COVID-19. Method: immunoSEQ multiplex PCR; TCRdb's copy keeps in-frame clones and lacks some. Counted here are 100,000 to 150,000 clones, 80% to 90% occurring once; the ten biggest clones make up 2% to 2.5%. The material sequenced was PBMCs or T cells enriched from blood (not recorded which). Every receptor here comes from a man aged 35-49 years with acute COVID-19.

Here the CDR3 reads CASSQDVSGTEQYF. DNA of the CDR3: TGTGCCAGCAGCCAAGATGTGAGCGGCACGGAGCAGTACTTC. The chain combines TRBV3-1 (or the pseudogene TRBV3-2) with TRBJ2-7; TRBD2 might be the D (5 bases). CDR1 is LGHDT, CDR2 YNNKEL, per germline (reference sequence). The V end was cut by 0 bases, the J end by 7 bases, with 13 bases between. This CDR3 is built from 14 residues.

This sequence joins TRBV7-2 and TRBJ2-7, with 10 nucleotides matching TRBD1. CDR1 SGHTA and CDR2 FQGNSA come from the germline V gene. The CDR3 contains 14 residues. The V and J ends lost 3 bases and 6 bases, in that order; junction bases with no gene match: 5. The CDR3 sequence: CASSLGTGVAEQYF. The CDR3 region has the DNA TGTGCCAGCAGCTTGGGGACAGGGGTCGCCGAGCAGTACTTC.

The CDR3 reads CASSLVAVNTDTQYF. In DNA, the CDR3 is TGCGCCAGCAGCTTGGTCGCGGTAAACACAGATACGCAGTATTTT. V and J are TRBV5-1 and TRBJ2-3; D is unclear. Trimming took off 0 bases at V and 2 bases at J, with 10 bases between the two ends. CDR1 and CDR2 (germline): SGHRS, YFSETQ. CDR3 length: 15 amino acids.

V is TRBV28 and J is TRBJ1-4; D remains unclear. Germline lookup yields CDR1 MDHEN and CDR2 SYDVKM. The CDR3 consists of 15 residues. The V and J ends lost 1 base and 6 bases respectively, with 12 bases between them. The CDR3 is CASSLYESRDEKLFF. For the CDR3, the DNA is TGTGCCAGCAGTTTATATGAGTCCCGGGATGAAAAACTGTTTTTT.

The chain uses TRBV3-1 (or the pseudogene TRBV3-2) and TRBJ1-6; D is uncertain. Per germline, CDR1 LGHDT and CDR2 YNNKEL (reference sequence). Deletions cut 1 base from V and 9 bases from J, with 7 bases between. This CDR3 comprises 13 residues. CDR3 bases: TGTGCCAGCAGCCAAGGGGAGGTTTCACCCCTCCACTTT. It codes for CASSQGEVSPLHF.